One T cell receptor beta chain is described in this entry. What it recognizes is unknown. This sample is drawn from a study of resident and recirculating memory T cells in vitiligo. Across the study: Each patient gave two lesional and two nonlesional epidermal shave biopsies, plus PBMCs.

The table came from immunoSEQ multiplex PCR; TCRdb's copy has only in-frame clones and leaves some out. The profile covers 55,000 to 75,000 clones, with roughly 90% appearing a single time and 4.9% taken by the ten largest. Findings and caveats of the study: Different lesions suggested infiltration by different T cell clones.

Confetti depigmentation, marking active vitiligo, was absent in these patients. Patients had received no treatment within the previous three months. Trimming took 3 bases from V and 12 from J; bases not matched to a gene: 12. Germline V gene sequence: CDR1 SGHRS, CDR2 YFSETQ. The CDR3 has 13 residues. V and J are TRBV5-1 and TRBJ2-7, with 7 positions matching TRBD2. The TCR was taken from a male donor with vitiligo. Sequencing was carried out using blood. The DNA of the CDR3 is TGCGCCAGCAGCTGGACTAGTCTCCAATCTCGGTACTTC. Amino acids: CASSWTSLQSRYF.